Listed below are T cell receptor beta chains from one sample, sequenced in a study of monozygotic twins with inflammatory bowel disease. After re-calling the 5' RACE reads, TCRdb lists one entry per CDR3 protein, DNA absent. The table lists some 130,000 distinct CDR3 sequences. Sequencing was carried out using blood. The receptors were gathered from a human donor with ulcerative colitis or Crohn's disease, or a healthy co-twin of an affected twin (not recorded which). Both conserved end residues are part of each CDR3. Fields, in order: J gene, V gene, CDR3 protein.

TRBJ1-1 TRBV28 CASSAATEAFF
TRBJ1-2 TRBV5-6 CASSLPTGGYTF
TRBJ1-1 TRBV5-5 CASSLSGMNTEAFF
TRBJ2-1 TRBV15 CATSRDFLAGGEQFF
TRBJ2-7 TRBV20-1 CSARGASGRASREQYF
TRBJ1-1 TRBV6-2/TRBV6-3 CASSYSTQVAFF
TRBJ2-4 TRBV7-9 CASSLARRGDIQYF
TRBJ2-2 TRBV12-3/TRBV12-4 CASRTGQGNAIRELFF
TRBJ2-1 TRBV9 CASSAILAGLYNEQFF
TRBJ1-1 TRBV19 CASSIEYGLGMNTEAFF
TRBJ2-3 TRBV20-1 CSALTSGYTDTQYF
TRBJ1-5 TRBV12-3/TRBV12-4 CASSRQGSSNQPQHF
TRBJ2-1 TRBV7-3 CASSLAGGQGQFF
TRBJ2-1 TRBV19 CASKRGAGDEQFF
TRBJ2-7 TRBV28 CASSLWGDRSYEQYF
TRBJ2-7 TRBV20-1 CSANPGASYEQYF
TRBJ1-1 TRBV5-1 CASSSRQPEGNTEAFF
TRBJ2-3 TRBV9 CASSVTWLRTADTQYF
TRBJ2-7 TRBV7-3 CASSSGTADEQYF
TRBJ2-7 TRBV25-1 CASSGRTSGRYEQYF
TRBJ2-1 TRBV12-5 CASGLVEAGLGNEQFF
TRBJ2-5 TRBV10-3 CAISESVRGLEETQYF
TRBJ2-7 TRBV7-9 CASSALDRYEQYF
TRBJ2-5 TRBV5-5 CASSLAAREETQYF
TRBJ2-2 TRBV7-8 CASSLAGDTGVLFF
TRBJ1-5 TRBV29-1 CSVMRGTGQPQHF
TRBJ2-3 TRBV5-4 CASSSLGGRALDTQYF
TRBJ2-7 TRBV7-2 CASSLGQAPYEQYF
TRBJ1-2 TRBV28 CASSGQHYYGYTF
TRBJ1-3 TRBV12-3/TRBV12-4 CASSYTTAGNTIYF
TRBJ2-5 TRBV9 CASSTLFQEGRVETQYF
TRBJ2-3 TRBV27 CASSLRTSGRQSDTQYF
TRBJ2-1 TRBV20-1 CSALGLAGGLISYNEQFF
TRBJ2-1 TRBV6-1 CASSEPDNEQFF
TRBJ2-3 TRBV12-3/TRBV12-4 CASIRLAGGSDTQYF
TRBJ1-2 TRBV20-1 CSARDPQGASDGYTF
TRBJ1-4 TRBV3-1 CATLQGGSEKLFF
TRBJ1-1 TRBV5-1 CASSLAPGTEAFF
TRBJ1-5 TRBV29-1 CSALTGGNQPQHF
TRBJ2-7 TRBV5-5 CASSLAPYRDRVPYEQYF
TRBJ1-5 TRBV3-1 CASSQASSNQPQHF
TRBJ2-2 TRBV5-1 CASSLSRGYTGELFF
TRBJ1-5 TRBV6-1 CASRSTVRHQPQHF
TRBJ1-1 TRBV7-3 CASSTTTGPTEAFF
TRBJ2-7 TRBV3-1 CASSQEASGALGQYF
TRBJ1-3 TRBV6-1 CASIRWGIGSGNTIYF
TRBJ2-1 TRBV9 CASSVANSGVWAREQFF
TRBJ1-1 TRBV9 CASSVTGGNAEAFF
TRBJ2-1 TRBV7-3 CASSLRGFGQGIGTGLYNEQFF
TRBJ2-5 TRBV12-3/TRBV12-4 CASSLGGSYQETQYF
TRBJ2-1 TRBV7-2 CASSLVPEGSEQFF
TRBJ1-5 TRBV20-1 CSAITGTGIDQPQHF
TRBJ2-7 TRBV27 CASSLRSGGSEQYF
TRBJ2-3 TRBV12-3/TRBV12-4 CASSLARTGISTDTQYF